These T cell receptor beta chains were read from a single sample in a study of blood T cell repertoires in COVID-19. Repertoires were generated with immunoSEQ multiplex PCR, while TCRdb's copy carries only in-frame clones and drops some. This sample has about 260,000 clones, with over 75% found just once. Material for sequencing was peripheral blood. The receptors come from a human donor in a cohort sampled during active COVID-19. CDR3s include the opening cysteine and the closing phenylalanine or tryptophan. Each record gives: D gene, J gene, clone size, CDR3 length, V gene, CDR3 protein, CDR3 DNA. D genes are given only for firm matches. Size values are once, few and many counts, or a class for expanded clones, and some rows have none.

TRBD1 | TRBJ2-1 | . | 16 | TRBV24-1 | CATSPTSDRGVNEQFF | TGTGCCACCAGTCCCACTTCGGACAGGGGTGTCAATGAGCAGTTCTTC
. | TRBJ1-2 | . | 13 | TRBV5-4 | CASSLGTSFGYTF | TGTGCCAGCAGCTTAGGGACTTCTTTTGGCTACACCTTC
. | TRBJ2-2 | . | 15 | TRBV5-4 | CASSLNTRNTGELFF | TGTGCCAGCAGCTTGAACACCCGGAACACCGGGGAGCTGTTTTTT
TRBD2 | TRBJ2-7 | . | 15 | TRBV7-2 | CASSWGLAVTYEQYF | TGTGCCAGCAGCTGGGGACTAGCGGTAACCTACGAGCAGTACTTC
TRBD1 | TRBJ2-7 | . | 14 | TRBV7-2 | CASSNRGIGYEQYF | TGTGCCAGCAGCAACAGGGGGATAGGCTACGAGCAGTACTTC
TRBD1 | TRBJ1-2 | . | 15 | TRBV18 | CASSTGAGGNYGYTF | TGTGCCAGCTCTACAGGGGCTGGGGGGAACTATGGCTACACCTTC
TRBD2 | TRBJ2-1 | once | 14 | TRBV19 | CASSTSGQTHEQFF | TGTGCCAGTAGCACTAGCGGACAGACCCACGAGCAGTTCTTC
. | TRBJ1-1 | . | 12 | TRBV2 | CASSEARQVAFF | TGTGCCAGCAGTGAAGCGCGACAGGTAGCTTTCTTT
TRBD1 | TRBJ1-3 | many | 15 | TRBV18 | CASSLTGANGNTIYF | TGTGCCAGCTCCCTGACAGGGGCCAATGGAAACACCATATATTTT
. | TRBJ1-2 | . | 14 | TRBV6-5 | CASSYGQVDYGYTF | TGTGCCAGCAGTTACGGGCAGGTGGACTATGGCTACACCTTC
. | TRBJ2-7 | . | 16 | TRBV5-4 | CASSLGGSASSYEQYF | TGTGCCAGCAGCTTGGGAGGTTCGGCTAGCTCCTACGAGCAGTACTTC
. | TRBJ1-1 | few | 15 | TRBV9 | CASSVDMASHTEAFF | TGTGCCAGCAGCGTAGATATGGCCTCCCACACTGAAGCTTTCTTT
. | TRBJ2-7 | . | 13 | TRBV4-3 | CASSQDRSYEQYF | TGCGCCAGCAGCCAAGATCGCTCCTACGAGCAGTACTTC
TRBD1 | TRBJ1-3 | . | 15 | TRBV7-2 | CASSKLTGVGNTIYF | TGTGCCAGCAGCAAACTGACAGGGGTAGGGAACACCATATATTTT
TRBD2 | TRBJ2-7 | few | 18 | TRBV4-1 | CASSQEPSGSYRTYEQYF | TGCGCCAGCAGCCAAGAGCCTAGCGGGAGTTACCGAACCTACGAGCAGTACTTC
TRBD2 | TRBJ2-1 | . | 17 | TRBV7-2 | CASSLAATSGSPYEQFF | TGTGCCAGCAGCTTAGCGGCGACTAGCGGGAGTCCGTATGAGCAGTTCTTC
TRBD1 | TRBJ2-7 | . | 15 | TRBV28 | CASAGTGSLVYEQYF | TGTGCCAGTGCCGGGACAGGGTCTCTCGTCTACGAGCAGTACTTC
. | TRBJ2-4 | . | 9 | TRBV3-1/TRBV3-2 | CASSQGRAF | TGTGCCAGCAGCCAAGGGCGGGCTTTC
. | TRBJ1-4 | . | 15 | TRBV18 | CASSGNLNAAEKLFF | TGTGCCAGCTCAGGCAACCTTAATGCCGCAGAAAAACTGTTTTTT
TRBD2 | TRBJ2-7 | . | 17 | TRBV13 | CASSQAAGTSGLYEQYF | TGTGCCAGCAGCCAAGCCGCTGGGACTAGTGGCCTCTACGAGCAGTACTTC
. | TRBJ1-1 | . | 14 | TRBV6-5 | CASNLDGRGTEAFF | TGTGCCAGCAATCTAGACGGGCGGGGGACTGAAGCTTTCTTT
. | TRBJ1-5 | . | 17 | TRBV15 | CATTLGGVSYSNQPQHF | TGTGCCACCACCCTAGGCGGGGTTTCTTATAGCAATCAGCCCCAGCATTTT
. | TRBJ2-3 | . | 16 | TRBV4-3 | CASSQGRGFSGDTQYF | TGCGCCAGCAGCCAAGGGAGAGGTTTTTCGGGAGATACGCAGTATTTT
. | TRBJ1-1 | . | 11 | TRBV28 | CASRLITEAFF | TGTGCCAGCAGACTGATCACTGAAGCTTTCTTT
. | TRBJ2-5 | . | 14 | TRBV28 | CASSLRSPRETQYF | TGTGCCAGCAGTTTACGTTCCCCCCGGGAGACCCAGTACTTC
. | TRBJ2-1 | few | 14 | TRBV19 | CASSIGGGPNEQFF | TGTGCCAGTAGTATTGGTGGCGGGCCGAATGAGCAGTTCTTC
TRBD1 | TRBJ1-5 | . | 15 | TRBV5-1 | CASSLAGQGMEPQHF | TGCGCCAGCAGCTTGGCAGGACAGGGGATGGAGCCCCAGCATTTT
. | TRBJ2-1 | few | 11 | TRBV12-5 | CASALRGEQFF | TGTGCTAGTGCCCTGCGGGGTGAGCAGTTCTTC
. | TRBJ1-4 | . | 15 | TRBV4-3 | CASSRDSGRDEKLFF | TGCGCCAGCAGCCGGGACTCGGGGCGGGATGAAAAACTGTTTTTT
TRBD1 | TRBJ2-7 | few | 14 | TRBV28 | CASSLDRATYEQYF | TGTGCCAGCAGCCTGGACAGGGCCACCTACGAGCAGTACTTC
TRBD1 | TRBJ1-2 | . | 13 | TRBV15 | CATSSGQGGGYTF | TGTGCCACCAGCTCAGGACAGGGGGGTGGCTACACCTTC
. | TRBJ2-1 | . | 15 | TRBV5-8 | CASSLELATHGEQFF | TGTGCCAGCAGCTTGGAACTAGCTACCCACGGTGAGCAGTTCTTC
. | TRBJ1-1 | . | 14 | TRBV5-8 | CASSMDGGNTEAFF | TGTGCCAGCAGCATGGACGGGGGTAACACTGAAGCTTTCTTT
TRBD1 | TRBJ1-1 | . | 14 | TRBV27 | CASSGTEMNTEAFF | TGTGCCAGCAGTGGGACAGAGATGAACACTGAAGCTTTCTTT
TRBD2 | TRBJ2-7 | once | 15 | TRBV7-2 | CASTLWGTTSDEQYF | TGTGCCAGCACTTTATGGGGGACTACATCCGACGAGCAGTACTTC
. | TRBJ1-1 | . | 15 | TRBV5-1 | CASNRHGAGNTEAFF | TGCGCCAGCAACCGTCATGGGGCGGGAAACACTGAAGCTTTCTTT
TRBD1 | TRBJ1-4 | . | 14 | TRBV15 | CATSRDRGLEKLFF | TGTGCCACCAGCAGGGACAGGGGCCTTGAAAAACTGTTTTTT